This T cell receptor (beta chain) was profiled in a study of T cells in Graves' hyperthyroidism and ophthalmopathy (dated by TCRdb to about 2019). Regarding the complete study: Peripheral blood samples were taken at initial diagnosis, before any treatment was given. In addition, the study compared T-cell repertoires in thyroid tissue and in blood from five or six Graves' hyperthyroidism patients. A discovery cohort of roughly 100 patients, 43 with Graves' ophthalmopathy and 55 to 60 with stable Graves' hyperthyroidism, was used to find distinguishing TCR V-J signatures. Once sampling was done, hyperthyroidism patients were given methimazole at a starting dose of 30 mg daily, whereas ophthalmopathy patients were given high-dose intravenous methylprednisolone. The 80 to 100 discovery patients were randomly divided into training and test sets at a 7:3 ratio. TCR Vbeta CDR3 sequencing of roughly 140 peripheral blood samples (more than 40 ophthalmopathy, 75 hyperthyroidism and roughly 17 progressor patients) is reported in the paper. An independent validation cohort of fewer than 20 hyperthyroidism patients and approximately 15 patients who later progressed to ophthalmopathy tested prospective prediction of ophthalmopathy. What the study reported, not specific to this receptor: During validation, the model predicted progression to ophthalmopathy a median of roughly six months ahead of onset, with just under 71% sensitivity and 72% to 80% specificity. Most expanded thyroid clonotypes (frequency above 0.001) were also detected in blood, a finding suggesting that blood repertoires may reflect thyroid immune responses. In cross-validation, a model built on a 13 V-J signature told ophthalmopathy apart from stable hyperthyroidism with about 90% sensitivity and 81% to 82% specificity, and in testing the same model reached 80%/75%. No statistical method was used to set the sample size in advance, and investigators knew the group allocation.

Stable Graves' hyperthyroidism was defined as the absence of progression to ophthalmopathy over 18 months of follow-up. Hyperthyroidism patients were aged 18 to 65 years and newly diagnosed, with disease duration of less than 2 months. Patients with uncontrolled infections, other autoimmune diseases, pregnancy or lactation were excluded. Diagnoses were based on clinical symptoms, serum thyroxine and TRAb, thyroid ultrasound and orbital computed tomography. PBMCs were separated from roughly 10 ml of fresh peripheral blood using Ficoll-Paque density gradient centrifugation. Trizol reagent was used to extract total RNA, and RNA quality was then checked on an Agilent 2100 Bioanalyzer. The TCR beta CDR3 regions were amplified from the RNA transcripts. The TCR CDR3 was subjected to a first round of RT-PCR using the HTBI primer set and the Qiagen OneStep RT-PCR kit. The libraries were constructed in a second round of multiplex PCR and then size-selected and purified. Libraries were sequenced paired-end with 100 bp reads on an Illumina HiSeq2000. As for the original processing: Raw data were processed with SOAPnuke, discarding reads with adapters, uncalled bases, mean Phred below 15, or no exact constant-primer or identifier match. High-quality paired reads were merged with COPE v1.2.5, and unique nucleotide sequences were defined as clonotypes. MiTCR v1.1 was used to align the clonotypes against IMGT TRBV, TRBD and TRBJ reference segments. The analysis included only V-J combinations with a frequency above 0.0001, which together covered 98% to 99.2% of the repertoires. A TCS score was defined as the ratio of F50 (clonal expansion) to E x V (chaos), with BLOSUM62-based TCRdist applied between CDR3 peptides within each V-J. Welch's t-statistics and random forest reduced around 520 V-J features to 10 to 15, which were used in a naive Bayes classifier (R e1071). TCRdb redid the processing of the public reads, applying fastp at Q25 and MiXCR, and retained in-frame beta chains. Identical CDR3 protein sequences are pooled into one entry, listed with their most common genes and DNA. The V and J calls here are based on TCRdb, not the publication. The sample has about 420,000 distinct CDR3 sequences on record, roughly 15% of them singletons. Clones ranked in the top ten supply approximately 5.8% of the sample.

V gives up 2 bases and J gives up 1 base, and the segment between their germline ends measures 11 bases. CDR3 length: 15 amino acids, cysteine to phenylalanine. The DNA shown is the 45-base CDR3, in frame from base 1. Via the germline V gene (reference sequence), CDR1 is SEHNR and CDR2 FQNEAQ. This clonotype was counted at least ten times. The clone's antigen remains unknown. The record has no base qualities; no much larger clone is one base away. This clonotype was sampled from a woman aged 18-29 years with Graves' hyperthyroidism. The sequence is built from TRBV7-9 and TRBJ2-5; TRBD1 is perhaps the D gene, given 5 matching bases. Material for sequencing was blood. The nucleotide sequence reads as follows: TGTGCCAGCAGCTTAAGACAGACGATCCAAGAGACCCAGTACTTC. Protein translation: CASSLRQTIQETQYF.